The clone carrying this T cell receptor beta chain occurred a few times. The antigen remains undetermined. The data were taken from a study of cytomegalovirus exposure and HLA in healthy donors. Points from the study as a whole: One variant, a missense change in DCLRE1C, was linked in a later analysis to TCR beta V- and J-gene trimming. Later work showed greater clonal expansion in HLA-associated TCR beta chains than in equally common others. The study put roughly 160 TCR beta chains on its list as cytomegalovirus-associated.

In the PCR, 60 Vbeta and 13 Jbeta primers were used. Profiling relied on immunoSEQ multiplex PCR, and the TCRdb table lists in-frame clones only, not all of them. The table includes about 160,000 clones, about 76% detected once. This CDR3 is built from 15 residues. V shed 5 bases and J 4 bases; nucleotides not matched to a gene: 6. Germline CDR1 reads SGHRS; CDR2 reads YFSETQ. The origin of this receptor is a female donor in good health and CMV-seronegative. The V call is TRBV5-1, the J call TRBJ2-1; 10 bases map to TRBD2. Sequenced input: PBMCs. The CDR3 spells CASSPQLAGYNEQFF. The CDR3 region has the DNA TGCGCCAGCAGTCCCCAACTAGCGGGGTACAATGAGCAGTTCTTC.